The 5 T cell receptor beta chains listed next were all sequenced from one sample in a study of blood T cell repertoires in COVID-19. Produced via immunoSEQ multiplex PCR; TCRdb's table is partial and in-frame only. The sample carries under 200,000 clones, approximately 86% recorded once. Sequences were obtained from PBMCs or T cells enriched from blood (not recorded which). The receptors here all came from a woman aged 60-75 years with acute COVID-19.

Only one count was recorded for this clone. V gene TRBV7-2 combines with J gene TRBJ2-1, with D tentatively TRBD1 (6 bases). The CDR3 runs to 13 residues. The germline gives CDR1 SGHTA, CDR2 FQGNSA. Trimming pared 2 bases from V and 9 bases from J, leaving 11 bases between. The CDR3 loop is CASSLIGGAEQFF. CDR3 DNA sequence: TGTGCCAGCAGCTTAATTGGGGGCGCTGAGCAGTTCTTC.

V usage is TRBV21-1 and J usage is TRBJ2-7; the table names TRBD2, a call not compared with the DNA. TRBV21-1 is annotated as a pseudogene. The CDR3 totals 15 residues. CDR3 DNA sequence: TGTGCCAGTACCCCGCAGCGGGAGGGCCCGGGCGAGCAGTACTTC. Its protein product is CASTPQREGPGEQYF.

The chain joins TRBV5-1 to TRBJ2-1; tentatively, D is TRBD2 (6 bases). This CDR3 is 14 amino acids long. Looked up from germline, CDR1 is SGHRS and CDR2 is YFSETQ. Trimming shortened V by 5 bases and J by 0 bases, and 9 bases separated the two germline ends. The CDR3 is CASSDGSSYNEQFF. The CDR3 DNA reads TGCGCCAGCAGTGACGGGAGCTCCTACAATGAGCAGTTCTTC.

This clone has only one observation. The rearrangement uses TRBV4-2 and TRBJ2-3; TRBD2 agrees at 9 bases. V gave up 4 bases and J gave up 5 bases; unmatched junction bases: 19. The CDR3 runs 19 residues. Germline CDR1 reads LGHNA; CDR2 reads YNFKEQ. In nucleotides, the CDR3 is TGTGCCAGCAGCCCCTCCATGATGCCGCTAGCGGGGTTCGGAGATACGCAGTATTTT. Its protein is CASSPSMMPLAGFGDTQYF.

This chain joins TRBV9 and TRBJ1-3, with a weak D call TRBD1 (5 bases). Trimming removed 3 bases from V and 4 bases from J, with 20 bases in between. Germline V gene sequence: CDR1 SGDLS, CDR2 YYNGEE. The CDR3 has 17 amino acids. CDR3 in amino acids: CASSARRGVGAGNTIYF. Written as DNA, the CDR3 is TGTGCCAGCAGCGCAAGAAGAGGTGTTGGGGCCGGAAACACCATATATTTT. The full variable domain, in which reference TRBV9 and TRBJ1-3 provide the parts outside the CDR3, is DSGVTQTPKHLITATGQRVTLRCSPRSGDLSVYWYQQSLDQGLQFLIQYYNGEERAKGNILERFSAQQFPDLHSELNLSSLELGDSALYFCASSARRGVGAGNTIYFGEGSWLTVV.